This TCR beta chain originates from a study of early T cells in non-severe SARS-CoV-2 infection. Using its own MiXCR run on the 5' RACE reads, TCRdb lists one record per CDR3 protein. The table lists more than 85,000 distinct CDR3 sequences, roughly 15% of them singletons. Trimming took 5 bases from V and 4 from J, leaving 2 bases between them. Per the germline V gene, CDR1 is SEHNR and CDR2 is FQNEAQ (reference sequence). The CDR3 is 11 amino acids. This clonotype was observed at least ten times. The chain links TRBV7-9 to TRBJ2-2; the D is unclear. The receptor was isolated from an adult who was a healthcare worker with PCR-confirmed SARS-CoV-2 infection or an uninfected control (not recorded which). The specimen was whole blood, collected at baseline. CDR3 amino acids: CASSVTGELFF. The CDR3 DNA follows: TGTGCCAGCAGCGTCACCGGGGAGCTGTTTTTT.